The 19 T cell receptor beta chains below come from one sample, sequenced in a study of breast tumors, draining lymph nodes, adjacent tissues. TCRdb fed the multiplex PCR reads into MiXCR, producing one record per CDR3 protein. The sample includes just under 65,000 distinct CDR3 sequences, around 60% of them seen just once. The sequencing input was breast tumor tissue. The receptors shown here come from a female donor with breast cancer. Some clones in this sample may be carry-over from other donors' samples.

V is TRBV9 and J is TRBJ1-4; D perhaps matches TRBD1 (5 bases). CDR3 length equals 13 residues. The V and J ends lost 4 bases and 15 bases respectively, with 19 bases between them. Germline values: CDR1 SGDLS, CDR2 YYNGEE. CDR3 DNA sequence: TGTGCCAGCAGCCCTGAGGGGTTTGGTCCTGTGTTTTTT. It encodes CASSPEGFGPVFF.

This clonotype was observed many times. The gene calls are TRBV9 and TRBJ2-3; 12 bases are a match to TRBD2. CDR1 is SGDLS and CDR2 is YYNGEE in the germline V gene. Losses at the gene ends were 0 bases for V and 6 bases for J; bases not matched to a gene: 5. This CDR3 region has 16 residues. The CDR3 nucleotides read TGTGCCAGCAGCGTAGAACTAGCGGGAGGAGAGGATACGCAGTATTTT. This gives the protein CASSVELAGGEDTQYF.

In this sample, this clonotype turned up many times. The V and J genes are TRBV3-1 and TRBJ2-7, with D possibly being TRBD1 or TRBD2 (6 bases each). V lost 6 bases and J lost 7, with 13 bases in between. The V gene's germline CDR1 is LGHDT and CDR2 YNNKEL (reference sequence). The CDR3 has 12 residues. DNA for the CDR3: TGTGCCAGCAGTCCTGGAGGGGGGGAGCAGTACTTC. As protein: CASSPGGGEQYF.

The rearrangement joins TRBV5-1 to TRBJ2-2, with TRBD2 matching over 11 bases. Trimming removed 4 bases from V and 6 bases from J; junction bases left unmatched: 11. Per the germline V gene, CDR1 is SGHRS and CDR2 is YFSETQ. CDR3 length equals 17 residues. This chain's CDR3 is CASSPRLAGLTPGELFF. As DNA, the CDR3 is TGCGCCAGCAGCCCAAGACTAGCGGGACTTACACCCGGGGAGCTGTTTTTT.

On this clonotype: A junction boundary mismatches the germline segment, possibly from a read error. This chain links TRBV7-9 with TRBJ1-4; 12 bases match TRBD1. CDR3 length: 17 amino acids. The germline V gene has CDR1 SEHNR and CDR2 FQNEAQ (reference sequence). The CDR3 spells CASSLWDRGRGDEKLFF. The CDR3 bases are TGTGCCAGCAGCTTATGGGACAGGGGGCGCGGGGACGAAAAACTGTTCTTT.

This clonotype showed up just a few times. The chain has TRBV11-2 and TRBJ2-1; the D gene is possibly TRBD2 (5 bases). This CDR3 contains 19 residues. Trimming left V 2 bases short and J 0 bases short, with 20 bases between. The germline V gene has CDR1 SGHAT and CDR2 FQNNGV. Here the CDR3 reads CASSLSWRADANSYNEQFF. The CDR3 coding sequence is TGTGCCAGCAGCTTAAGCTGGCGGGCGGACGCTAACTCCTACAATGAGCAGTTCTTC.

Comments on this clonotype: The CDR3 carries no conserved terminal phenylalanine or tryptophan, so it likely arises from a read error. This rearrangement joins TRBV20-1 to TRBJ1-6; 9 bases map to TRBD1. Germline CDR1 is DFQATT and CDR2 is SNEGSKA (reference sequence). After removal of 6 bases from V and 1 base from J, the junction contained 13 bases not matched to a gene. This CDR3 is 18 amino acids long. The CDR3 loop is CSARPGQGGVSYNSPLHS. As DNA, the CDR3 is TGCAGTGCCCGCCCGGGACAGGGAGGTGTGTCCTATAATTCACCCCTCCACTCT.

This rearrangement joins TRBV10-3 to TRBJ1-2; a possible D gene is TRBD1 (5 bases). CDR3 size: 13 residues. Germline-derived CDR1 and CDR2 are ENHRY and SYGVKD. Trimming removed 4 bases from V and 2 bases from J, with 8 bases in between. CDR3 sequence: CAISGGQNYGYTF. In nucleotides, the CDR3 is TGTGCCATCAGTGGGGGCCAGAACTATGGCTACACCTTC.

This clonotype was recorded many times. The V gene is TRBV10-3, the J gene TRBJ1-5, with 9 bases aligning to TRBD1. The CDR3 has 15 residues. Trimming cost V 5 bases and J 1 base; bases outside gene matches: 3. Germline CDR1 reads ENHRY; CDR2 reads SYGVKD. CDR3 sequence: CAISRTGESNQPQHF. The CDR3 region has the DNA TGTGCCATCAGTAGGACAGGGGAAAGCAATCAGCCCCAGCATTTT.

V gene TRBV7-9 combines with J gene TRBJ2-2; TRBD1 aligns across 7 bases. This CDR3 spans 19 amino acids. The germline V gene encodes CDR1 SEHNR and CDR2 FQNEAQ (reference sequence). V lost 6 bases, J lost 0 bases, and 16 bases stayed unmatched. The CDR3 spells CASSARKQGYGSNTGELFF. CDR3 coding DNA: TGTGCCAGCAGTGCTAGAAAACAGGGGTACGGCTCGAACACCGGGGAGCTGTTTTTT. The full variable domain, rest sourced from reference TRBV7-9 and TRBJ2-2, is DTGVSQNPRHKITKRGQNVTFRCDPISEHNRLYWYRQTLGQGPEFLTYFQNEAQLEKSRLLSDRFSAERPKGSFSTLEIQRTEQGDSAMYLCASSARKQGYGSNTGELFFGEGSRLTVL.

In its sample, this clonotype was seen many times. The V gene is TRBV5-6, the J gene TRBJ2-5, with D maybe TRBD2 (6 bases). The CDR3 has 16 amino acids. The germline CDR1 and CDR2 sequences are SGHDT and YYEEEE. The ends were cut back, 4 bases at V and 5 bases at J, with 21 bases in the middle. CDR3 protein: CASSPPGPGVRETQYF. CDR3 in DNA: TGTGCCAGCAGCCCTCCCGGCCCGGGAGTAAGGGAGACCCAGTACTTC.

Notes on this clonotype: A junction end diverges from the germline sequence, so it may reflect a read error. The chain has TRBV20-1 and TRBJ1-4; possible D gene TRBD1, 5 bases. The CDR3 extends over 11 amino acids. Germline V gene data show CDR1 as DFQATT and CDR2 as SNEGSKA (reference sequence). The CDR3 sequence: CSAGYRDKLSF. In DNA, the CDR3 is TGCAGCGCAGGGTACAGAGACAAACTGTCTTTT.

The V and J genes are TRBV20-1 and TRBJ1-6, with 10 bases fitting TRBD1. This CDR3 has 14 amino acids. The V gene's germline CDR1 is DFQATT and CDR2 SNEGSKA (reference sequence). With V trimmed by 5 bases and J by 7 bases, 5 bases remained unmatched. The CDR3 protein is CSALTGGGNSPLHF. The CDR3 DNA reads as TGCAGTGCTTTGACAGGGGGCGGGAATTCACCCCTCCACTTT.

Comments on this clonotype: A single base separates this from a much larger clone, so it may be a read error. This rearrangement joins TRBV7-9 to TRBJ2-7; TRBD2 matches at 11 bases. The CDR3 is 14 amino acids. Looked up from germline, CDR1 is SEHNR and CDR2 is FQNEAQ (reference sequence). The CDR3 sequence: CASSEGLAGYEQCF. The CDR3 region has the DNA TGTGCCAGCAGCGAAGGACTAGCGGGCTACGAGCAGTGCTTC.

The CDR3 DNA reads TGTGCCAGCAGCGTAGGGGCACTAGCGGGAGGGGCGGATACGCAGTATTTT. This sequence encodes CASSVGALAGGADTQYF. This chain joins TRBV9 and TRBJ2-3, with TRBD2 identical over 13 bases. V trimming: 0 bases; J trimming: 6 bases; junction bases outside the gene matches: 7. The CDR3 length is 17 residues. From germline, CDR1 is SGDLS and CDR2 YYNGEE. The full variable domain, its missing parts supplied by reference TRBV9 and TRBJ2-3, is DSGVTQTPKHLITATGQRVTLRCSPRSGDLSVYWYQQSLDQGLQFLIQYYNGEERAKGNILERFSAQQFPDLHSELNLSSLELGDSALYFCASSVGALAGGADTQYFGPGTRLTVL.

In the case of this clonotype: Relative to the germline gene, one junction end is altered; a read error may explain this. This chain joins TRBV28 and TRBJ2-1, with TRBD1 identical over 10 bases. The CDR3 spans 15 residues. Germline values: CDR1 MDHEN, CDR2 SYDVKM. The CDR3 DNA sequence: TGTGCCAGCAGTCCGCCGGGACAGGGGCGCCATGAGCAGTCCTTC. It is translated as CASSPPGQGRHEQSF.

The sample holds a few counts of this clonotype. The J gene is TRBJ2-1, the V gene TRBV3-1; D gene ambiguous. V dropped 1 base and J dropped 2 bases, with 6 bases sitting between them. Germline V gene sequence: CDR1 LGHDT, CDR2 YNNKEL (reference sequence). The CDR3 length is 14 residues. This CDR3 reads CASSQAGPYNEQFF. CDR3 DNA sequence: TGTGCCAGCAGCCAAGCGGGCCCCTACAATGAGCAGTTCTTC.

Many counts were recorded for this clonotype. V gene TRBV20-1 combines with J gene TRBJ1-2; TRBD1 matches 11 bases. J lost 1 base, V lost 6 bases, and 4 bases had no gene match. The germline V gene encodes CDR1 DFQATT and CDR2 SNEGSKA (reference sequence). The CDR3 totals 14 residues. CDR3 sequence (DNA): TGCAGTGCCTCCGGGACAGGGGGTAACTATGGCTACACCTTC. As protein: CSASGTGGNYGYTF.

This chain joins TRBV7-8 and TRBJ1-3; TRBD1 matches at 8 bases. There are 16 residues in the CDR3. The junction had 12 bases not matched to a gene; V was cut back by 8 bases and J by 3 bases. Germline-derived CDR1 and CDR2 are SGHVS and FQNEAQ. The chain's CDR3 is CASRTDRAMFGNTIYF. CDR3 nucleotides: TGTGCCAGCCGCACGGACAGGGCGATGTTTGGAAACACCATATATTTT.